A single sample gave rise to the 10 T cell receptor beta chains below, sequenced in a study of T cell clonality in common variable immunodeficiency. This table comes from immunoSEQ multiplex PCR, and its TCRdb copy is limited to in-frame clones, with some not included. In total the sample includes about 52,000 clones, none of them seen once. Sample: peripheral blood mononuclear cells. The receptors originated from a person aged 18 to 75 in good health.

This clone was counted at least ten times. The read falls 3 residues short of the CDR3 end, and the missing part is taken from the germline J gene. The chain recombines TRBV11-2 with TRBJ2-7, with 7 bases matching TRBD2. V shed 4 bases and J 3 bases; nucleotides not matched to a gene: 9. CDR1 SGHAT and CDR2 FQNNGV come from the germline V gene. The length of the CDR3 is 15 residues. CDR3 sequence reads: CASSWPGLLNYEQYF. Partial CDR3 DNA: TGTGCCAGCAGCTGGCCGGGACTACTTAACTACGAG.

This clone was picked up many times. The read ends 3 residues early relative to the CDR3; the germline J gene fills the gap. The chain recombines TRBV7-2 with TRBJ2-5, with 9 bases that match TRBD2. This CDR3 spans 15 amino acids. V lost 6 bases and J lost 5; bases outside the gene matches: 10. Germline V gene data show CDR1 as SGHTA and CDR2 as FQGNSA. CDR3 loop: CASSYLAGEGETQYF. CDR3 DNA (partial): TGTGCCAGCAGTTACTTAGCGGGAGAGGGGGAGACC.

This clone occurred a few times. The read falls 3 residues short of the CDR3 end, and the missing part is taken from the germline J gene. The V gene is TRBV7-9, the J gene TRBJ1-5; TRBD1 agrees at 9 bases. The V segment lost 5 bases and the J segment 7 bases; nucleotides outside the gene matches: 9. There are 15 residues in the CDR3. Germline V gives CDR1 SEHNR, CDR2 FQNEAQ (reference sequence). The CDR3 loop reads CASSPDRGLGQPQHF. The sequenced part of the CDR3 DNA is TGTGCCAGCAGCCCGGACAGGGGTCTGGGGCAGCCC.

This clone appeared many times. The read terminates 3 residues ahead of where the CDR3 ends, so the germline J gene completes it. The chain uses TRBV7-3 and TRBJ2-1; D remains ambiguous. Trimming cost V 7 bases and J 5 bases, with 15 bases left between them. The germline CDR1 and CDR2 sequences are SGHTA and FQGTGA. The CDR3 is made up of 14 amino acids. The part of the CDR3 DNA that was read is TGTGCCAGCACCCAACCGGGTGCCAACAATGAG. It encodes CASTQPGANNE. The CDR3 in its entirety is CASTQPGANNEQFF.

Notes on this clone: The CDR3 extends 3 residues past the end of the read, so its final part is completed from the germline J gene. The chain employs TRBV18 and TRBJ2-7, with TRBD1 matching 7 bases. This CDR3 has 15 residues. Germline V gene sequence: CDR1 KGHSH, CDR2 LQKENI. The V segment lost 3 bases and the J segment 2 bases; nucleotides outside the gene matches: 7. Incomplete CDR3 DNA: TGTGCCAGCTCACCTACGCCGGGACAGACCTACGAG. This gives the protein CASSPTPGQTYE. The whole CDR3 protein is CASSPTPGQTYEQYF.

A word on this clone: The CDR3 end is not reached by the read, which stops 3 residues before it; the germline J gene fills it in. The rearrangement joins TRBV7-6 to TRBJ1-5; a weak D match, TRBD1 (6 bases). The ends were cut back, 2 bases at V and 0 bases at J, with 14 bases in the middle. Germline V CDR1 and CDR2: SGHVS, FNYEAQ. This CDR3 has 17 residues. CDR3 DNA, as far as it was read: TGTGCCAGCAGCTTAAGGGACACCCGAAGTAGCAATCAGCCC. It codes for CASSLRDTRSSNQP. Given in full, the CDR3 is CASSLRDTRSSNQPQHF.

Comments on this clone: The read stops 3 residues short of the end of the CDR3; the missing end is completed from the germline J gene. The chain couples TRBV6-1 to TRBJ2-3; the match to TRBD2 covers 9 bases. CDR1 and CDR2 from the germline V gene are MNHNS and SASEGT. The CDR3 has 16 residues. The CDR3: CASSETGRGGRETQYF. The covered CDR3 bases are TGTGCCAGCAGTGAAACAGGGCGGGGGGGCAGAGAGACG.

This clone was observed many times. The read stops 3 residues short of the end of the CDR3; the missing end is completed from the germline J gene. V and J are TRBV30 and TRBJ2-7, with a tentative D call TRBD1 (5 bases). V lost 2 bases, J lost 3 bases, and 17 bases lay in between. Germline V gene data show CDR1 as GTSNPN and CDR2 as SVGIG (reference sequence). The CDR3 totals 15 residues. The CDR3 protein is CAWSKIDRDGYEQYF. The covered CDR3 bases are TGTGCCTGGAGTAAAATCGACAGAGACGGCTACGAG. The full variable domain, with the rest looked up from reference TRBV30 and TRBJ2-7, is SQTIHQWPATLVQPVGSPLSLECTVEGTSNPNLYWYRQAAGRGLQLLFYSVGIGQISSEVPQNLSASRPQDRQFILSSKKLLLSDSGFYLCAWSKIDRDGYEQYFGPGTRLTVT.

There are many counts of this clone. Read coverage stops 3 residues before the CDR3 terminus; the germline J gene supplies the remainder. This chain connects TRBV6-2 or TRBV6-3 to TRBJ2-3; D is perhaps TRBD1 (6 bases). Trimming took off 0 bases at V and 6 bases at J, with 10 bases between the two ends. CDR3 size: 14 residues. The germline gives CDR1 MNHEY, CDR2 SVGEGT. The sequenced part of the CDR3 DNA is TGTGCCAGCAGTTACTCTGGGGGCCGTGATACG. This sequence encodes CASSYSGGRDT. The complete CDR3 reads CASSYSGGRDTQYF.

This clone was seen only a few times. The read ends 3 residues before the CDR3 terminus; that terminus is restored from the germline J gene. The rearrangement uses TRBV5-6 and TRBJ1-1; D might be TRBD1 (5 bases). Per the germline V gene, CDR1 is SGHDT and CDR2 is YYEEEE. The CDR3 is 11 amino acids. The DNA read from the CDR3 is TGTGCCAGCAGCCACCAGGGATTA. This encodes CASSHQGL. The whole CDR3 region reads CASSHQGLAFF.